These 22 T cell receptor beta chains were sequenced from one sample in a study of shared clonotypes between healthy human individuals. Naive CD8 cells, CD45RO-negative and positively selected for CCR7, excluded terminally differentiated effector memory CD45RA+ cells. This table comes from immunoSEQ multiplex PCR, and its TCRdb copy is limited to in-frame clones, with some not included. The data contain millions of clones, 93% of them seen just once; the ten biggest clones take up under 2%. Sequenced sample: naive CD8+ T cells from PBMCs. These receptors were collected from a man younger than 35 in good health. Some clones in this sample may be carry-over from other donors' samples.

The V call is TRBV12-5, the J call TRBJ2-7; D gene uncertain. CDR3 length: 12 amino acids. Germline V gene lookup returns CDR1 LGHNT and CDR2 FRNRAP. Deletions cut 1 base from V and 7 bases from J, with 8 bases between. CDR3 nucleotide sequence: TGTGCTAGTGGTTTGGGACCTCGGGAGCAGTACTTC. Protein: CASGLGPREQYF.

The chain couples TRBV7-9 to TRBJ2-1; D remains unclear. Germline lookup yields CDR1 SEHNR and CDR2 FQNEAQ (reference sequence). The CDR3 is 17 amino acids. The V end lost 4 bases, the J end lost 0 bases, and 16 bases lay between the germline ends. Here the CDR3 reads CASSSPPGRSSYNEQFF. The DNA of the CDR3 is TGTGCCAGCAGCTCCCCACCCGGCAGGAGCTCCTACAATGAGCAGTTCTTC.

The chain has TRBV6-1 and TRBJ1-1; D gene unclear. The CDR3 consists of 14 residues. The V end lost 2 bases, the J end lost 1 base, and 8 bases lay between the germline ends. The germline gives CDR1 MNHNS, CDR2 SASEGT. The CDR3 reads CASSESKKNTEAFF. As DNA, the CDR3 is TGTGCCAGCAGTGAATCAAAGAAGAACACTGAAGCTTTCTTT.

This clone was seen only once. This sequence joins TRBV4-3 and TRBJ2-7; 7 bases align to TRBD2. Germline CDR1 LGHNA, CDR2 YSLEER. This CDR3 region has 20 residues. The V segment lost 1 base and the J segment 4 bases; nucleotides outside the gene matches: 22. The DNA for the CDR3 is TGCGCCAGCAGCCAAGTAGTCACTGGACTAGAAACCGAATTACTTTACGAGCAGTACTTC. It yields the protein CASSQVVTGLETELLYEQYF.

The rearrangement joins TRBV7-9 to TRBJ2-7, with D possibly being TRBD1 (6 bases). The germline V gene has CDR1 SEHNR and CDR2 FQNEAQ (reference sequence). Trimming took 5 bases from V and 2 from J, leaving 22 bases between them. The CDR3 has 17 amino acids. The CDR3 sequence: CASSPNMGTSATYEQYF. The CDR3 nucleotides read TGTGCCAGCAGCCCAAATATGGGGACATCCGCCACCTACGAGCAGTACTTC.

This clone was observed once. The chain combines TRBV5-6 with TRBJ2-7; no clear D. V lost 1 base to trimming and J lost 5 bases, with 7 bases between them. The CDR3 runs to 12 residues. The germline CDR1 and CDR2 sequences are SGHDT and YYEEEE. As DNA, the CDR3 is TGTGCCAGCAGCTTGATAGTCCACGAGCAGTACTTC. This codes for CASSLIVHEQYF.

The chain is built from TRBV9 and TRBJ2-3; D gene unclear. V lost 1 base and J lost 6, with 9 bases in between. Germline loops: CDR1 SGDLS, CDR2 YYNGEE. This CDR3 is built from 13 residues. CDR3 coding DNA: TGTGCCAGCAGCGTAATCTCATTGGATACGCAGTATTTT. This encodes CASSVISLDTQYF.

V gene TRBV4-3 combines with J gene TRBJ2-1; 8 positions match TRBD2. Germline trimming cut 4 bases from V and 10 bases from J; bases unmatched to any gene: 9. The germline V gene encodes CDR1 LGHNA and CDR2 YSLEER. The CDR3 contains 14 residues. The CDR3 nucleotides are TGCGCCAGCAGCCCCCTCGGGACTAGGGACGAGCAGTTCTTC. Its protein is CASSPLGTRDEQFF.

This clone came up once. V and J are TRBV28 and TRBJ1-1, with unresolved D. Germline loops: CDR1 MDHEN, CDR2 SYDVKM. V lost 3 bases and J 3 bases, leaving 8 bases between the germline ends. This CDR3 contains 13 residues. The CDR3 DNA sequence: TGTGCCAGCAGTTTTCCAAGGGACACTGAAGCTTTCTTT. Translating gives CASSFPRDTEAFF. Looking up the rest from reference TRBV28 and TRBJ1-1 gives the full variable domain: DVKVTQSSRYLVKRTGEKVFLECVQDMDHENMFWYRQDPGLGLRLIYFSYDVKMKEKGDIPEGYSVSREKKERFSLILESASTNQTSMYLCASSFPRDTEAFFGQGTRLTVV.

This chain links TRBV5-6 with TRBJ1-3; D perhaps matches TRBD1 (5 bases). From germline, CDR1 is SGHDT and CDR2 YYEEEE. The CDR3 has 17 residues. V shed 1 base and J shed 0 bases, with 14 bases lying between them. CDR3 region: CASSLLQGQPSGNTIYF. DNA of the CDR3: TGTGCCAGCAGCTTGCTTCAGGGTCAACCCTCTGGAAACACCATATATTTT. The complete variable domain, with remaining parts taken from reference TRBV5-6 and TRBJ1-3, reads DAGVTQSPTHLIKTRGQQVTLRCSPKSGHDTVSWYQQALGQGPQFIFQYYEEEERQRGNFPDRFSGHQFPNYSSELNVNALLLGDSALYLCASSLLQGQPSGNTIYFGEGSWLTVV.

V and J are TRBV27 and TRBJ2-5; 8 bases map to TRBD1. Trimming cost V 5 bases and J 4 bases; bases outside gene matches: 12. This CDR3 has 16 amino acids. Germline V lookup: CDR1 MNHEY, CDR2 SMNVEV (reference sequence). CDR3 sequence reads: CASSEMTGDLGETQYF. The CDR3, as DNA: TGTGCCAGCAGTGAAATGACAGGGGACCTTGGAGAGACCCAGTACTTC.

The CDR3 sequence: CASSQGLALYNEQFF. The CDR3, as DNA: TGTGCCAGCAGCCAGGGACTAGCGCTGTACAATGAGCAGTTCTTC. The rearrangement links TRBV7-8 to TRBJ2-1, with 10 bases fitting TRBD2. J gave up 4 bases and V 5 bases, and 5 bases lay outside the gene matches. This CDR3 is built from 15 residues. Germline CDR1 and CDR2: SGHVS and FQNEAQ.

Points on this clone: Additional DNA sequences in this sample encode the identical CDR3. The rearrangement links TRBV6-1 to TRBJ2-7; perhaps D is TRBD1 or TRBD2 (5 bases each). The CDR3 covers 15 residues. Germline CDR1 reads MNHNS; CDR2 reads SASEGT. Trimming stripped 2 bases from V and 0 bases from J, with 11 bases between. The CDR3, as DNA: TGTGCCAGCAGTGAATGGACTGGGGGCTCCTACGAGCAGTACTTC. Amino acids: CASSEWTGGSYEQYF.

V and J are TRBV7-9 and TRBJ2-1, with 10 bases lining up with TRBD1. Germline lookup yields CDR1 SEHNR and CDR2 FQNEAQ (reference sequence). V lost 6 bases, J lost 10 bases, and 9 bases stayed unmatched. The CDR3 consists of 14 residues. CDR3 protein: CASRSGQGSREQFF. The CDR3 nucleotides read TGTGCCAGCAGGTCGGGACAGGGGTCCCGCGAGCAGTTCTTC. The full variable domain, with the rest looked up from reference TRBV7-9 and TRBJ2-1, is DTGVSQNPRHKITKRGQNVTFRCDPISEHNRLYWYRQTLGQGPEFLTYFQNEAQLEKSRLLSDRFSAERPKGSFSTLEIQRTEQGDSAMYLCASRSGQGSREQFFGPGTRLTVL.

This rearrangement joins TRBV30 to TRBJ2-3; the match to TRBD2 covers 9 bases. Trimming took 0 bases from V and 3 from J; bases not matched to a gene: 7. The CDR3 contains 16 residues. CDR1 is GTSNPN, CDR2 SVGIG, per germline (reference sequence). The CDR3 DNA sequence: TGTGCCTGGAGTGTAGGGTCTAGCGGGATTACAGATACGCAGTATTTT. This gives the protein CAWSVGSSGITDTQYF.

The genes are TRBV27 and TRBJ1-1; D perhaps matches TRBD1 (6 bases). V was shortened by 6 bases and J by 6 bases, with 17 bases between the two germline ends. The CDR3 consists of 14 residues. Germline V gene data show CDR1 as MNHEY and CDR2 as SMNVEV (reference sequence). Here the CDR3 reads CASSFRGAFAEAFF. CDR3 nucleotides: TGTGCCAGCAGCTTCAGGGGTGCGTTCGCTGAAGCTTTCTTT.

The V and J genes are TRBV7-2 and TRBJ2-2; D possibly uses TRBD1 or TRBD2 (5 bases each). The germline CDR1 and CDR2 sequences are SGHTA and FQGNSA. Trimming pared 6 bases from V and 6 bases from J, leaving 11 bases between. This CDR3 has 13 residues. CDR3 region: CASRQRGPGELFF. The CDR3 bases are TGTGCCAGCAGGCAACGGGGCCCCGGGGAGCTGTTTTTT.

The chain couples TRBV7-6 to TRBJ2-2; D not certain. CDR3 length: 14 amino acids. V lost 3 bases and J 5 bases, leaving 10 bases between the germline ends. From germline, CDR1 is SGHVS and CDR2 FNYEAQ. CDR3 protein: CASSFGVGTGELFF. As DNA, the CDR3 is TGTGCCAGCAGCTTTGGGGTGGGAACCGGGGAGCTGTTTTTT.

V is TRBV11-1 and J is TRBJ2-5; TRBD1 agrees at 10 bases. The V gene end was trimmed by 5 bases and the J gene end by 0 bases; junction bases not matched to a gene: 6. Germline assignment: CDR1 SGHAT and CDR2 FQDESV (reference sequence). CDR3 size: 16 residues. This CDR3 is CASSPWTGGYQETQYF. As DNA, the CDR3 is TGTGCCAGCAGCCCCTGGACAGGGGGGTACCAAGAGACCCAGTACTTC.

J is TRBJ2-7 and V is TRBV11-2; perhaps D is TRBD1 or TRBD2 (5 bases each). V gave up 3 bases and J gave up 0 bases, with 9 bases separating them. The CDR3 has 14 residues. CDR1 and CDR2 from the germline V gene are SGHAT and FQNNGV. The CDR3 region has the DNA TGTGCCAGCAGCTTCGGGGCTCTCTCCTACGAGCAGTACTTC. Protein sequence: CASSFGALSYEQYF.

The chain has TRBV7-2 and TRBJ1-2; no firm D call. Germline CDR1 and CDR2: SGHTA and FQGNSA. V gave up 1 base and J gave up 3 bases, with 9 bases separating them. The CDR3 has 14 amino acids. The DNA of the CDR3 is TGTGCCAGCAGCTTAGTCGGGTCGGACTATGGCTACACCTTC. It encodes CASSLVGSDYGYTF.

This chain uses TRBV11-2 with TRBJ2-1; D uncertain. Deletions cut 2 bases from V and 4 bases from J, with 12 bases between. CDR1 is SGHAT, CDR2 FQNNGV, per germline. The CDR3 covers 15 residues. The DNA for the CDR3 is TGTGCCAGCAGCTTATATGGCGACGATTACAATGAGCAGTTCTTC. Translating gives CASSLYGDDYNEQFF.